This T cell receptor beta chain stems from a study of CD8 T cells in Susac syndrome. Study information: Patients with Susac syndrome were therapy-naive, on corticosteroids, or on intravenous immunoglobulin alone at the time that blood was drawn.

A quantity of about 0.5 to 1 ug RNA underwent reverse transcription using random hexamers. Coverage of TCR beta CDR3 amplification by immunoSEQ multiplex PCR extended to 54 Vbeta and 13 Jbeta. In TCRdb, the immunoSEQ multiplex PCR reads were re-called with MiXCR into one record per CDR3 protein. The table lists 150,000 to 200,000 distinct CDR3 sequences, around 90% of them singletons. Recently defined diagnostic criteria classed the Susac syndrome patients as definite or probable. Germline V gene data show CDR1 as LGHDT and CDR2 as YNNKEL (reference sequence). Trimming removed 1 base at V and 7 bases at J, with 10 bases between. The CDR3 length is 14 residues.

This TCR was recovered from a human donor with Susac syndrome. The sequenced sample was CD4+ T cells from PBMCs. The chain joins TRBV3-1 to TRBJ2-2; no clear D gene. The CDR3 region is CASSQAWSLGELFF. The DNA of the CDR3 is TGTGCCAGCAGCCAAGCTTGGAGCCTCGGGGAGCTGTTTTTT.